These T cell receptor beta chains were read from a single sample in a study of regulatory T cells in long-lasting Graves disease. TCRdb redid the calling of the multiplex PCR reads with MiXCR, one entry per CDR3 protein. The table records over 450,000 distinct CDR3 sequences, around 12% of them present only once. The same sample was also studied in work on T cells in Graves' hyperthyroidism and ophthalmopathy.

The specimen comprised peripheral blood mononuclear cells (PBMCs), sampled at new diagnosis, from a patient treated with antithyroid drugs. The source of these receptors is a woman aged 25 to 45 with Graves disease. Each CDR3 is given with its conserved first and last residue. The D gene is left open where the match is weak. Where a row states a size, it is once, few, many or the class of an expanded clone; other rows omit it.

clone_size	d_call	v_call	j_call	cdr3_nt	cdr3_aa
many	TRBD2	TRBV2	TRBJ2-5	TGTGCCAGCAGTCCTAGCGGTCAAAAGGAGACCCAGTACTTC	CASSPSGQKETQYF
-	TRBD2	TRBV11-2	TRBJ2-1	TGTGCCAGCAGCTTAGAAATAGCGGGAGAGATTTCGGGTGAGCAGTTCTTC	CASSLEIAGEISGEQFF
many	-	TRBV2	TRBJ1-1	TGTGCCAGCACATGGGAAATGAACACTGAAGCTTTCTTT	CASTWEMNTEAFF
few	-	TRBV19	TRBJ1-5	TGTGCCAGTAATATAAACAAGGTTTATGGCAATCAGCCCCAGCATTTT	CASNINKVYGNQPQHF
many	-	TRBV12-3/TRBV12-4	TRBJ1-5	TGTGCCAGCAGGTCATCGGTACGGAGCAATCAGCCCCAGCATTTT	CASRSSVRSNQPQHF
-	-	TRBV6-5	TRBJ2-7	TGTGCCAGCAGTTATCACCGGGGCGAGCAGTACTTC	CASSYHRGEQYF
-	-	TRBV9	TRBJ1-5	TGTGCCAGCAGCGTAGGGGCAGGTAATCAGCCCCAGCATTTT	CASSVGAGNQPQHF
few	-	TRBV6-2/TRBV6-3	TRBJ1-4	TGTGCCAGCAGTTACTCGAAAGGGCAAACTAATGAAGAACTGTTTTTT	CASSYSKGQTNEELFF
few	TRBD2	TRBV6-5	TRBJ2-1	TGTGCCAGCAGTTACCGACTAGCGGAGCTGTACAATGAGCAGTTCTTC	CASSYRLAELYNEQFF
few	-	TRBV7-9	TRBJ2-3	TGTGCCAGCAGACCCTACGAGCGGTCTAGCACAGATACGCAGTATTTT	CASRPYERSSTDTQYF
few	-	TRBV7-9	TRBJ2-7	TGTGCCAGCAGCTTCTTCGGGGGTCCCTACGAGCAGTACTTC	CASSFFGGPYEQYF
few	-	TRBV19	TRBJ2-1	TGTGCCAGTAGTATGTGGTCCTACAATGAGCAGTTCTTC	CASSMWSYNEQFF
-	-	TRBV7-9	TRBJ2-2	TGTGCCAGCAGCTCTAGGTACACCGGGGAGCTGTTTTTT	CASSSRYTGELFF
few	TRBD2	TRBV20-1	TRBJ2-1	TGCAGTGCTATCGGGACTAGCGAACTTAGCTCCTACAATGAGCAGTTCTTC	CSAIGTSELSSYNEQFF
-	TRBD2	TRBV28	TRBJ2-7	TGTGCCAGCAGCTCAACCAAGAACCTAGCGGGTCTTGCCTACGAGCAGTACTTC	CASSSTKNLAGLAYEQYF
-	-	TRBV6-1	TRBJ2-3	TGTGCCAGCAGTACCTACGACTTCACAGATACGCAGTATTTT	CASSTYDFTDTQYF
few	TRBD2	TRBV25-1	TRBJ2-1	TGTGCCAGCAGTGATCTGTCTAGCGGGTACAATGAGCAGTTCTTC	CASSDLSSGYNEQFF
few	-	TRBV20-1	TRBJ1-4	TGCAGTGCGGAAGAAAAACTGTTTTTT	CSAEEKLFF
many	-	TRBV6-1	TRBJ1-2	TGTGCCAGCAGGGCAACAGTGAACCGGCATGGCTACACCTTC	CASRATVNRHGYTF
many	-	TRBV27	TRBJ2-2	TGTGCCAGCAGTAAATTAGACAACTTGGACGGGGAGCTGTTTTTT	CASSKLDNLDGELFF
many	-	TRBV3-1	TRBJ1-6	TGTGCCAGCAGCCAGGCCCACCGGGAATCACCCCTCCACTTT	CASSQAHRESPLHF
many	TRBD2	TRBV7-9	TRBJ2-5	TGTGCCAGCAGCTCAGCGGGAGTTGAGACCCAGTACTTC	CASSSAGVETQYF
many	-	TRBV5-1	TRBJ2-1	TGCGCCAGCAGCCTGAACCCCAATGAGCAGTTCTTC	CASSLNPNEQFF
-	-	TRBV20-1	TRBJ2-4	TGCAGTGCTCCCCTTGGGGGCGGCGGAAACATTCAGTACTTC	CSAPLGGGGNIQYF
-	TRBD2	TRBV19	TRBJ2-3	TGTGCCAGTAGCGTAAGAGGACTAGCGGGAGGGCCCGGATCGTCTAGCACAGATACGCAGTATTTT	CASSVRGLAGGPGSSSTDTQYF
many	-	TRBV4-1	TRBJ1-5	TGCGCCAGCAGCCAAGCATGGGTATTCAATCAGCCCCAGCATTTT	CASSQAWVFNQPQHF
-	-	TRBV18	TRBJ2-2	TGTGCCAGCTCTCGAGACTGCGGGGAGCTGTTTTTT	CASSRDCGELFF
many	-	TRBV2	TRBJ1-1	TGTGCCAGCCAAGTTAAGCCGCTGGGCACTGAAGCTTTCTTT	CASQVKPLGTEAFF
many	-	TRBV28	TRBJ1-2	TGTGCCAGCAGTCTCCAGAGCGGCTACACCTTC	CASSLQSGYTF
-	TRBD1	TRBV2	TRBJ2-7	TGTGCCAGCAGTGAAGAATGGACAGGGGGCGAGCAGTACTTC	CASSEEWTGGEQYF
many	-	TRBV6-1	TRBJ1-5	TGTGCCAGCCGTAACGGGCTCAATCAGCCCCAGCATTTT	CASRNGLNQPQHF
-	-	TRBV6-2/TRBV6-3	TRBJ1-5	TGTGCCAGCAGTGCCCGGGACAATCAGCCCCAGCATTTT	CASSARDNQPQHF
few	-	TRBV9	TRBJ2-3	TGTGCCAGCACCCCAGGCTTCCAAGATACGCAGTATTTT	CASTPGFQDTQYF
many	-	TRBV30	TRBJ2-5	TGTGCCTGGAGTAAGAGGAGGGGAGAGACCCAGTACTTC	CAWSKRRGETQYF
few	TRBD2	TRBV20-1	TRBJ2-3	TGCAGTGCCGGGGATTCTGCGGGAGGTGGAGATACGCAGTATTTT	CSAGDSAGGGDTQYF
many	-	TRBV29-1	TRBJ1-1	TGCAGCGCGGGTCCTCGGGCTTTTCAGGAAGCTTTCTTT	CSAGPRAFQEAFF
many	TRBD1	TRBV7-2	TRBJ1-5	TGTGCCAGCAGCTTAGCGGGGGCAGGGGGCCATCAGCCCCAGCATTTT	CASSLAGAGGHQPQHF
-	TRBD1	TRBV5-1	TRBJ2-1	TGCGCCAGCGGACAGGGTCCTTTAAATGAGCAGTTCTTC	CASGQGPLNEQFF
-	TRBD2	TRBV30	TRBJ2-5	TGTGCCTGGAGTTTGTCCAGGACTAGCGGGGCAATAGAGACCCAGTACTTC	CAWSLSRTSGAIETQYF
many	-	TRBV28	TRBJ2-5	TGTGCCAGCACCCCTCTGGGGGGCGCACAGACCCAGTACTTC	CASTPLGGAQTQYF
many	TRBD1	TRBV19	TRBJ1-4	TGTGCCAGTAGCGGACAGGGCGTGGAAAAACTGTTTTTT	CASSGQGVEKLFF
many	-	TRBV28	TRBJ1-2	TGTGCCAGCAGTTCCCTCCATGGGAACTATGGCTACACCTTC	CASSSLHGNYGYTF
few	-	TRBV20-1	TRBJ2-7	TGCAGTGCTAGATCGTTAAAAAGGGGAGTTGAATACGAGCAGTACTTC	CSARSLKRGVEYEQYF
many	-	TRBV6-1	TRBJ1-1	TGTGCCACCAATATACAGGGGAACACTGAAGCTTTCTTT	CATNIQGNTEAFF
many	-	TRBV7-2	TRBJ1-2	TGTGCCAGCAGCTTAGGAGGCGGGGGGCTCGGCTACACCTTC	CASSLGGGGLGYTF
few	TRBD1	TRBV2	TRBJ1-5	TGTGCCAGCAGTACAGGGGCTCAGCCCCAGCATTTT	CASSTGAQPQHF
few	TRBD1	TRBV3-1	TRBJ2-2	TGTGCCAGCAGCCAAGGAGACCCGGTTCGGGGACAGGGAAGATTGGGGGAGCTGTTTTTT	CASSQGDPVRGQGRLGELFF